This T cell receptor (beta chain) was sequenced in a study of blood T cell repertoires in COVID-19. Study context: Samples taken during acute and convalescent COVID-19 were collected in the United States, Italy and Spain. PBMCs, B-cell-depleted T cells, or T cells were the source of the cDNA or gDNA that made up the material.

V lost 6 bases and J 5 bases, leaving 16 bases between the germline ends. The CDR3 loop spans 14 amino acids. Germline CDR1 is LNHDA and CDR2 is SQIVND (reference sequence). How the authors handled the data: Reference gene primer amplification yielded estimated nucleated cell counts. The protocol was immunoSEQ multiplex PCR, while the TCRdb copy is restricted to in-frame clones and leaves out a portion. V and J calls and clone size are given by that table; D and trimming were obtained from the DNA. This sample has about 16,000 clones, with approximately 86% found just once. The TCR sequence derives from a human donor in a cohort sampled during active COVID-19. The chain is built from TRBV19 and TRBJ1-1; perhaps TRBD1 as D (5 bases). The sample taken for sequencing was peripheral blood. CDR3 amino acids: CASSTQGRGTEAFF. CDR3 nucleotide sequence: TGTGCCAGTAGCACCCAGGGAAGGGGAACTGAAGCTTTCTTT.